The clone carrying this T cell receptor beta chain has just one count. The antigen remains unidentified. These data originate in a study of T cell responses to AZD1222 COVID-19 vaccine. V was shortened by 0 bases and J by 14 bases, with 19 bases between the two germline ends. Germline values: CDR1 GTSNPN, CDR2 SVGIG (reference sequence). This CDR3 contains 13 residues. The data were produced by immunoSEQ multiplex PCR, yet TCRdb's version contains in-frame clones alone and is incomplete. Among roughly 180,000 clones listed, 94% were seen once. Regarding the study as a whole: Possibly, clonal diversity was underestimated; donors were largely white British and included more females. Seropositivity was recorded at baseline in only a handful of AZD1222 recipients. With dominance at 160-218 and 743-854, vaccine-associated CD4 TCRs spanned spike.

V is TRBV30 and J is TRBJ2-5; the D is unclear. The starting material was peripheral blood, obtained 28 days after the second AZD1222 dose. This receptor was taken from an adult who received the AZD1222 COVID-19 vaccine. CDR3 loop: CAWSVQGNTIFYF. The DNA for the CDR3 is TGTGCCTGGAGTGTACAAGGGAACACGATCTTTTACTTC.